Listed below are T cell receptor beta chains from one sample, sequenced in a study of T cells in localized non-small cell lung cancer. Sequenced by immunoSEQ multiplex PCR; TCRdb stores in-frame clones only, minus some. The top ten clones hold about 4% of a sample with roughly 90,000 clones, approximately 90% of them seen once. This specimen consisted of PBMCs, obtained before any cancer treatment. Receptors originate from a woman between 35 and 70 years old with stage II squamous cell lung carcinoma. The CDR3 runs from the conserved cysteine through the conserved F or W. The D gene is left open where the match is weak. Clone size is given for some rows only: seen once, a few or many times, or a class if the clone is expanded.

D gene: NA
J gene: TRBJ1-2
clone size: NA
V gene: TRBV15
CDR3 protein: CATSRDRGPNYGYTF
CDR3 DNA: TGTGCCACCAGCAGAGATCGGGGGCCGAACTATGGCTACACCTTC

D gene: NA
J gene: TRBJ2-2
clone size: NA
V gene: TRBV6-5
CDR3 protein: CASSPGPHTGELFF
CDR3 DNA: TGTGCCAGCAGTCCGGGGCCTCACACCGGGGAGCTGTTTTTT

D gene: TRBD1
J gene: TRBJ1-4
clone size: NA
V gene: TRBV5-1
CDR3 protein: CASSVDRGKGKLFF
CDR3 DNA: TGCGCCAGCAGCGTGGACAGGGGAAAAGGGAAACTGTTTTTT

D gene: NA
J gene: TRBJ1-2
clone size: NA
V gene: TRBV5-6
CDR3 protein: CASSPITGIANYGYTF
CDR3 DNA: TGTGCCAGCAGCCCTATAACAGGGATAGCTAACTATGGCTACACCTTC

D gene: NA
J gene: TRBJ2-7
clone size: NA
V gene: TRBV27
CDR3 protein: CASSLGTGKGWLGSGGSYEQYF
CDR3 DNA: TGTGCCAGCAGTTTGGGGACAGGGAAAGGCTGGCTAGGTAGCGGGGGCTCCTACGAGCAGTACTTC

D gene: TRBD2
J gene: TRBJ2-4
clone size: NA
V gene: TRBV5-1
CDR3 protein: CASSFLPPSGRDIQYF
CDR3 DNA: TGCGCCAGCAGCTTCCTCCCACCTAGCGGGAGGGACATTCAGTACTTC

D gene: TRBD1
J gene: TRBJ1-2
clone size: NA
V gene: TRBV27
CDR3 protein: CASSDSHPGGGWRPYGYTF
CDR3 DNA: TGTGCCAGCAGCGATTCCCATCCAGGGGGCGGTTGGCGACCCTATGGCTACACCTTC

D gene: TRBD1
J gene: TRBJ1-1
clone size: NA
V gene: TRBV30
CDR3 protein: CAWSRQGKTEAFF
CDR3 DNA: TGTGCCTGGAGCCGACAGGGAAAAACTGAAGCTTTCTTT

D gene: TRBD1
J gene: TRBJ2-3
clone size: NA
V gene: TRBV10-1
CDR3 protein: CATSKGQGVGTQYF
CDR3 DNA: TGCGCCACCTCCAAGGGACAGGGAGTTGGGACGCAGTATTTT

D gene: NA
J gene: TRBJ1-2
clone size: NA
V gene: TRBV10-3
CDR3 protein: CAIRFSNYGYTF
CDR3 DNA: TGTGCCATCAGGTTCTCTAACTATGGCTACACCTTC

D gene: TRBD2
J gene: TRBJ2-3
clone size: few
V gene: TRBV10-2
CDR3 protein: CASRGGLAGVEKIADTQYF
CDR3 DNA: TGCGCCAGCAGGGGGGGACTAGCGGGAGTGGAAAAGATCGCAGATACGCAGTATTTT

D gene: NA
J gene: TRBJ1-1
clone size: NA
V gene: TRBV6-1
CDR3 protein: CAISESRPNTEAFF
CDR3 DNA: TGTGCCATCAGTGAGTCGCGTCCGAACACTGAAGCTTTCTTT

D gene: NA
J gene: TRBJ1-1
clone size: NA
V gene: TRBV6-6
CDR3 protein: CASRNPRGARLSEAFF
CDR3 DNA: TGTGCCAGCAGAAACCCCCGGGGGGCTAGATTAAGTGAAGCTTTCTTT

D gene: NA
J gene: TRBJ2-7
clone size: NA
V gene: TRBV20-1
CDR3 protein: CSARSGVEQYF
CDR3 DNA: TGCAGTGCTAGATCCGGGGTCGAGCAGTACTTC

D gene: NA
J gene: TRBJ1-5
clone size: NA
V gene: TRBV6-1
CDR3 protein: CASSELNRNQPQHF
CDR3 DNA: TGTGCCAGCAGTGAACTTAACAGAAATCAGCCCCAGCATTTT

D gene: NA
J gene: TRBJ1-6
clone size: NA
V gene: TRBV6-1
CDR3 protein: CASSEGWSPNSPLHF
CDR3 DNA: TGTGCCAGCAGTGAAGGATGGAGCCCCAATTCACCCCTCCACTTT

D gene: NA
J gene: TRBJ1-1
clone size: once
V gene: TRBV2
CDR3 protein: CASSEALLVGGLAFF
CDR3 DNA: TGTGCCAGCAGTGAAGCGCTTCTAGTGGGGGGCTTAGCTTTCTTT

D gene: NA
J gene: TRBJ2-1
clone size: NA
V gene: TRBV5-4
CDR3 protein: CASSFPLYGNEQFF
CDR3 DNA: TGTGCCAGCAGCTTCCCTCTGTACGGCAATGAGCAGTTCTTC

D gene: NA
J gene: TRBJ2-3
clone size: NA
V gene: TRBV7-6
CDR3 protein: CASSPWDIQSTDTQYF
CDR3 DNA: TGTGCCAGCAGCCCGTGGGACATCCAAAGCACAGATACGCAGTATTTT

D gene: TRBD2
J gene: TRBJ2-1
clone size: NA
V gene: TRBV5-1
CDR3 protein: CASSLAEGGTRNEQFF
CDR3 DNA: TGCGCCAGCAGCTTGGCCGAGGGAGGGACGCGGAATGAGCAGTTCTTC

D gene: NA
J gene: TRBJ1-3
clone size: NA
V gene: TRBV12-5
CDR3 protein: CASGLVLSQGNTIYF
CDR3 DNA: TGTGCTAGTGGTTTGGTACTATCCCAGGGAAACACCATATATTTT

D gene: NA
J gene: TRBJ1-1
clone size: few
V gene: TRBV6-5
CDR3 protein: CASSKSQGRTSEAFF
CDR3 DNA: TGTGCCAGCAGTAAATCACAGGGAAGGACTTCTGAAGCTTTCTTT

D gene: NA
J gene: TRBJ2-3
clone size: few
V gene: TRBV6-1
CDR3 protein: CASSDIGLRGSTDTQYF
CDR3 DNA: TGTGCCAGCAGTGACATTGGGCTCAGGGGTAGCACAGATACGCAGTATTTT

D gene: TRBD2
J gene: TRBJ2-2
clone size: NA
V gene: TRBV5-4
CDR3 protein: CASSLGLAGPTGELFF
CDR3 DNA: TGTGCCAGCAGCTTGGGACTAGCGGGACCCACCGGGGAGCTGTTTTTT